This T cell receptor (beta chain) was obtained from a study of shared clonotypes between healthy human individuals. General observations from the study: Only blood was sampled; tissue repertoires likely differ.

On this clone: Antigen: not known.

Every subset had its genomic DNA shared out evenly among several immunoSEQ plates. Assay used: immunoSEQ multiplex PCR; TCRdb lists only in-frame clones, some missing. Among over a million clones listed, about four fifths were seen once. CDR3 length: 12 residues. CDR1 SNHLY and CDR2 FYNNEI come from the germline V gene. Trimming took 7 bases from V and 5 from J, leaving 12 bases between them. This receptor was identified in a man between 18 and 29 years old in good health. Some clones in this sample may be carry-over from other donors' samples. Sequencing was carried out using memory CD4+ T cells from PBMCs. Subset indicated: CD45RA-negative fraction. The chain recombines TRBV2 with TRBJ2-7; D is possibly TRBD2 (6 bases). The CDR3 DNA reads TGTGCCAGCACCTGGGAGGTCAACGAGCAGTACTTC. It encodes CASTWEVNEQYF.